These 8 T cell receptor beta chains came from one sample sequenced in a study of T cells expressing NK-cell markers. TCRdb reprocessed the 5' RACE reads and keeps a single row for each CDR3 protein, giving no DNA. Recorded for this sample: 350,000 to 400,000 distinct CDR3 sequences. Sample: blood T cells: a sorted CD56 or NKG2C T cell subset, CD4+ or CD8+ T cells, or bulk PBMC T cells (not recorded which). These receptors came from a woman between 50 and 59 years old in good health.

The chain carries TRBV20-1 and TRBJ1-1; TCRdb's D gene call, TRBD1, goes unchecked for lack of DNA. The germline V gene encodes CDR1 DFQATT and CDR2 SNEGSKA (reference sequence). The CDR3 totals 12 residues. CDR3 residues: CSATLGVGEAFF.

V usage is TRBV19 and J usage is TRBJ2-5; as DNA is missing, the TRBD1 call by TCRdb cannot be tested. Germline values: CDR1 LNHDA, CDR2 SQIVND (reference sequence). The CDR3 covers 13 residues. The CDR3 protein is CATMGPYQETQYF.

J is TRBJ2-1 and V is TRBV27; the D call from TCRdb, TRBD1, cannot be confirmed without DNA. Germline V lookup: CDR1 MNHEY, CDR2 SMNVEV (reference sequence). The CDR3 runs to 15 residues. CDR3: CASMWDVSSYNEQFF.

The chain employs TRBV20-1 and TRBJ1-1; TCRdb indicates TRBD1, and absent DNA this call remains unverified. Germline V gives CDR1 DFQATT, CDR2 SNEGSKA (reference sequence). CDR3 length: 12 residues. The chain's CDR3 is CSAARVRGEAFF.

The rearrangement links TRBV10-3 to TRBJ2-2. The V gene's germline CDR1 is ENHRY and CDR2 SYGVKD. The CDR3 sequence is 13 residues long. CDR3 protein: CAIKAKDTGELFF.

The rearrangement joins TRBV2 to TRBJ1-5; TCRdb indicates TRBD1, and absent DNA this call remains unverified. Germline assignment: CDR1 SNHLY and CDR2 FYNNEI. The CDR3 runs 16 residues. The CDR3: CASSGAGGVGNQPQHF.

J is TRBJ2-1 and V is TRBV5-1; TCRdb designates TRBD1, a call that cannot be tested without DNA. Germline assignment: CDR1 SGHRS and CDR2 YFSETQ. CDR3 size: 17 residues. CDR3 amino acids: CASSLRVAQALDNEQFF.

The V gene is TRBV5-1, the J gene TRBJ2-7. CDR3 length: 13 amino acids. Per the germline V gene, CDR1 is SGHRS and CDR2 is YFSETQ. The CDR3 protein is CASSLVTNYEQYF.